The present entry profiles one T cell receptor beta chain with its context. Its antigen target is currently unknown. Per-base quality was not reported, and no clone a single base away is much larger than it. The data derive from a study of blood T cell repertoires in COVID-19 (dated by TCRdb to about 2020). Broadly, across the study: Recovered participants in ImmuneRACE Cohort 3 were defined by two consecutive negative NP/OP PCR tests, clearance by a healthcare professional, or resolution of symptoms. The collaborator samples originated in the United States, Italy and Spain and spanned the acute and convalescent phases of COVID-19. The material from the prospective study consisted of cDNA or gDNA derived from T cells, B-cell-depleted T cells, or PBMCs. Deeply sampled blood TCRbeta repertoires from subjects exposed to, actively infected with, or recovered from COVID-19 were included in the dataset. The repertoires were released in a freely available public database meant as a resource for research on the immune response to SARS-CoV-2. Samples came from the ongoing ImmuneRACE study (first 160 participants) plus 1,254 subjects from 6 global collaborators. Nearly every sample came with metadata listing a de-identified subject ID, COVID-19 status, age in years and sex. Where available, HLA class I and class II types were taken from metadata supplied by the sample provider and were not determined by assay-based typing. Paper-wide results and their limitations: The quantity of clinical and demographic metadata differed by source and by participant and was supplied without curation.

Participants in the prospective study were aged roughly 18 to 100 years, lived in under 30 United States geographic areas, and enrolled through a virtual design. To assign participants to cohorts, the prospective study relied on clinical history that participants themselves reported in a screening survey and a study questionnaire. Mobile phlebotomists in the prospective study collected whole blood, serum and a nasopharyngeal or oropharyngeal swab from every participant. Participants in the prospective study had the option to provide additional blood draws and questionnaires over an approximately 2-month period. Blood samples from the prospective study were shipped frozen or at room temperature prior to DNA extraction. TCRbeta CDR3 regions were amplified from genomic DNA using the immunoSEQ Assay, a bias-controlled multiplex PCR. On the authors' methods: The number of nucleated cells in each sample was estimated from the amplification of reference gene primers within the assay. To quantify the absolute abundance of each unique TCRbeta CDR3 rearrangement, sequence reads were collapsed and filtered. For each sample, productive Simpson clonality was calculated as the square root of Simpson's diversity index across productive rearrangements. TCRdb stores this immuneACCESS table with in-frame sequences only. Part of the clones is absent; in the studies checked, under half of the shortfall reflects unresolved V genes, and no reason is known for the rest. The V and J calls and clone size are taken from that table; D and trimming were inferred from the DNA. This sample holds under 300,000 clones; 70% to 90% were observed only once. Around 2% of the sample belongs to the ten largest clones.

As encoded in the germline V gene, CDR1 is SGHRS while CDR2 is YFSETQ. Taken from cysteine to phenylalanine, the CDR3 has 15 residues. Just CDR3 DNA is preserved here, 45 bases in frame from base 1. After removal of 4 bases from V and 9 bases from J, the junction retains 13 bases not matched to a gene. Here the chain combines TRBV5-1 and TRBJ2-4, with TRBD1 identical over 7 junction bases. The receptor was derived from a woman aged 55-69 years in a cohort exposed to, infected with or recovered from COVID-19 (not recorded which). What was sequenced was PBMCs or T cells enriched from blood (not recorded which). The base sequence is TGCGCCAGCAGCCTACAGGGGACAGAGGTTGGCATTCAGTACTTC. Its translation is CASSLQGTEVGIQYF.